These T cell receptor beta chains were read from a single sample in a study of CD8+ T cells in alopecia areata. Clones were read by immunoSEQ multiplex PCR, and TCRdb kept only the in-frame ones, dropping some. The data show approximately 90,000 clones, just over 70% seen once. The sequencing here drew on CD8+ T cells sorted from blood, taken around week 44, from a patient treated with tofacitinib. All receptors come from a human donor with alopecia areata. CDR3s include the opening cysteine and the closing phenylalanine or tryptophan. The D gene is left open where the match is weak. Size tells how often a clone was seen (once, few, many) or the class of an expanded clone, and some rows leave it out.

clone_size: -; j_call: TRBJ2-7; v_call: TRBV29-1; d_call: -; cdr3_aa: CSVINREGEQYF; cdr3_nt: TGCAGCGTTATTAACAGGGAGGGCGAGCAGTACTTC
clone_size: -; j_call: TRBJ2-7; v_call: TRBV4-3; d_call: -; cdr3_aa: CASSQDVGSSSYEQYF; cdr3_nt: TGCGCCAGCAGCCAAGATGTAGGATCAAGCTCCTACGAGCAGTACTTC
clone_size: -; j_call: TRBJ2-7; v_call: TRBV27; d_call: -; cdr3_aa: CASSLGGEQYF; cdr3_nt: TGTGCCAGCAGTTTGGGTGGCGAGCAGTACTTC
clone_size: few; j_call: TRBJ2-1; v_call: TRBV4-3; d_call: TRBD1; cdr3_aa: CASSPTGGSSNEQFF; cdr3_nt: TGCGCCAGCAGCCCAACAGGGGGAAGCAGCAATGAGCAGTTCTTC
clone_size: -; j_call: TRBJ2-7; v_call: TRBV6-1; d_call: TRBD2; cdr3_aa: CASSEGTSGYYEQYF; cdr3_nt: TGTGCCAGCAGTGAAGGGACTAGCGGGTACTACGAGCAGTACTTC
clone_size: -; j_call: TRBJ2-1; v_call: TRBV10-1; d_call: -; cdr3_aa: CASSEKGEAYNEQFF; cdr3_nt: TGCGCCAGCAGTGAAAAGGGGGAAGCCTACAATGAGCAGTTCTTC
clone_size: -; j_call: TRBJ1-2; v_call: TRBV4-3; d_call: TRBD1; cdr3_aa: CASSRGTEDGYTF; cdr3_nt: TGCGCCAGCAGCCGAGGGACAGAGGATGGCTACACCTTC
clone_size: -; j_call: TRBJ1-2; v_call: TRBV2; d_call: -; cdr3_aa: CASRSAMNIGYTF; cdr3_nt: TGTGCCAGCAGGAGTGCGATGAATATTGGCTACACCTTC
clone_size: -; j_call: TRBJ1-6; v_call: TRBV9; d_call: -; cdr3_aa: CASSAEQKSSYNSPLHF; cdr3_nt: TGTGCCAGCAGCGCCGAACAGAAAAGCTCCTATAATTCACCCCTCCACTTT
clone_size: -; j_call: TRBJ1-2; v_call: TRBV2; d_call: -; cdr3_aa: CASSEARGDYGYTF; cdr3_nt: TGTGCCAGCAGTGAAGCCCGAGGGGACTATGGCTACACCTTC
clone_size: -; j_call: TRBJ1-2; v_call: TRBV28; d_call: TRBD1; cdr3_aa: CASSSPEQQTGGYTF; cdr3_nt: TGTGCCAGCAGTTCCCCGGAACAACAGACAGGGGGCTACACCTTC
clone_size: -; j_call: TRBJ1-2; v_call: TRBV4-3; d_call: TRBD1; cdr3_aa: CASSQAYRGADGYTF; cdr3_nt: TGCGCCAGCAGCCAAGCCTACAGGGGAGCGGATGGCTACACCTTC
clone_size: -; j_call: TRBJ2-7; v_call: TRBV27; d_call: -; cdr3_aa: CASGWLAREQYF; cdr3_nt: TGTGCCAGCGGCTGGCTAGCTCGGGAGCAGTACTTC
clone_size: -; j_call: TRBJ2-1; v_call: TRBV27; d_call: -; cdr3_aa: CASRPLQPHEQFF; cdr3_nt: TGTGCCAGCAGGCCTCTCCAGCCCCATGAGCAGTTCTTC
clone_size: -; j_call: TRBJ1-1; v_call: TRBV5-1; d_call: -; cdr3_aa: CASRPEQGTEAFF; cdr3_nt: TGCGCCAGCAGACCAGAACAGGGTACTGAAGCTTTCTTT
clone_size: -; j_call: TRBJ2-2; v_call: TRBV7-7; d_call: -; cdr3_aa: CASSLSLGAGELFF; cdr3_nt: TGTGCCAGCAGCTTATCGTTAGGGGCCGGGGAGCTGTTTTTT
clone_size: -; j_call: TRBJ2-3; v_call: TRBV10-3; d_call: -; cdr3_aa: CAISEGGPDTQYF; cdr3_nt: TGTGCCATCAGTGAGGGGGGCCCCGATACGCAGTATTTT
clone_size: once; j_call: TRBJ1-1; v_call: TRBV28; d_call: TRBD1; cdr3_aa: CASKGTDDVMAFF; cdr3_nt: TGTGCCAGCAAGGGGACAGACGATGTAATGGCTTTCTTT
clone_size: -; j_call: TRBJ1-6; v_call: TRBV7-6; d_call: TRBD1; cdr3_aa: CASRPGTAYSPLHF; cdr3_nt: TGTGCCAGCAGACCCGGGACAGCCTATTCACCCCTCCACTTT
clone_size: once; j_call: TRBJ2-7; v_call: TRBV5-6; d_call: -; cdr3_aa: CASSFGSKTYEQYF; cdr3_nt: TGTGCCAGCAGCTTTGGCAGTAAGACCTACGAGCAGTACTTC
clone_size: once; j_call: TRBJ2-7; v_call: TRBV7-9; d_call: -; cdr3_aa: CASSDTGYEQYF; cdr3_nt: TGTGCCAGCAGCGATACCGGTTACGAGCAGTACTTC
clone_size: -; j_call: TRBJ2-7; v_call: TRBV7-9; d_call: -; cdr3_aa: CASSRYSYEQYF; cdr3_nt: TGTGCCAGCAGCCGCTACTCCTACGAGCAGTACTTC
clone_size: few; j_call: TRBJ2-1; v_call: TRBV18; d_call: TRBD2; cdr3_aa: CASSPGASGGNEQFF; cdr3_nt: TGTGCCAGCTCACCCGGGGCTAGCGGGGGCAATGAGCAGTTCTTC
clone_size: -; j_call: TRBJ1-5; v_call: TRBV4-1; d_call: -; cdr3_aa: CASSSAGSNQPQHF; cdr3_nt: TGCGCCAGCAGCAGCGCAGGTAGCAATCAGCCCCAGCATTTT
clone_size: -; j_call: TRBJ2-5; v_call: TRBV7-6; d_call: -; cdr3_aa: CASSLPRETQYF; cdr3_nt: TGTGCCAGCAGCTTACCACGGGAGACCCAGTACTTC
clone_size: -; j_call: TRBJ2-1; v_call: TRBV13; d_call: -; cdr3_aa: CASSFQNNEQFF; cdr3_nt: TGTGCCAGCAGCTTCCAGAACAATGAGCAGTTCTTC
clone_size: -; j_call: TRBJ2-7; v_call: TRBV12-5; d_call: TRBD1; cdr3_aa: CASARTGNSYEQYF; cdr3_nt: TGTGCTAGTGCCAGGACAGGGAACTCCTACGAGCAGTACTTC
clone_size: few; j_call: TRBJ2-3; v_call: TRBV2; d_call: TRBD1; cdr3_aa: CASAYGQGSDTQYF; cdr3_nt: TGTGCCAGCGCCTATGGACAGGGATCAGATACGCAGTATTTT
clone_size: -; j_call: TRBJ1-1; v_call: TRBV2; d_call: -; cdr3_aa: CASSPSGGRTEAFF; cdr3_nt: TGTGCCAGCAGTCCTTCGGGGGGCAGGACTGAAGCTTTCTTT
clone_size: -; j_call: TRBJ2-1; v_call: TRBV5-6; d_call: -; cdr3_aa: CASSFSSVSYNEQFF; cdr3_nt: TGTGCCAGCAGCTTCTCCAGCGTCTCCTACAATGAGCAGTTCTTC
clone_size: -; j_call: TRBJ2-6; v_call: TRBV6-1; d_call: -; cdr3_aa: CASSSLESGANVLTF; cdr3_nt: TGTGCCAGCAGCTCATTGGAGTCTGGGGCCAACGTCCTGACTTTC
clone_size: -; j_call: TRBJ1-2; v_call: TRBV5-1; d_call: -; cdr3_aa: CASSLETAPDGYTF; cdr3_nt: TGCGCCAGCAGCTTAGAAACAGCCCCGGATGGCTACACCTTC
clone_size: -; j_call: TRBJ2-3; v_call: TRBV30; d_call: -; cdr3_aa: CASSRGGTDTQYF; cdr3_nt: TGTGCCTCTTCCAGGGGGGGCACAGATACGCAGTATTTT
clone_size: -; j_call: TRBJ2-7; v_call: TRBV4-1; d_call: -; cdr3_aa: CASSQVVRADYEQYF; cdr3_nt: TGCGCCAGCAGCCAAGTTGTTCGTGCAGACTACGAGCAGTACTTC
clone_size: -; j_call: TRBJ1-1; v_call: TRBV5-6; d_call: -; cdr3_aa: CASSLGLTEAFF; cdr3_nt: TGTGCCAGCAGCTTGGGACTCACTGAAGCTTTCTTT
clone_size: once; j_call: TRBJ1-1; v_call: TRBV25-1; d_call: TRBD1; cdr3_aa: CASSELTGGKNTEAFF; cdr3_nt: TGTGCCAGCAGTGAATTGACAGGGGGTAAGAACACTGAAGCTTTCTTT
clone_size: -; j_call: TRBJ2-1; v_call: TRBV30; d_call: -; cdr3_aa: CAWSGFGDEQFF; cdr3_nt: TGTGCCTGGAGTGGGTTCGGCGATGAGCAGTTCTTC
clone_size: few; j_call: TRBJ2-5; v_call: TRBV6-5; d_call: TRBD2; cdr3_aa: CASSYSGTSEETQYF; cdr3_nt: TGTGCCAGCAGTTACTCCGGGACTAGCGAAGAGACCCAGTACTTC
clone_size: few; j_call: TRBJ2-7; v_call: TRBV29-1; d_call: -; cdr3_aa: CSVAGPRSYEQYF; cdr3_nt: TGCAGCGTTGCGGGACCTCGGTCCTACGAGCAGTACTTC
clone_size: -; j_call: TRBJ2-7; v_call: TRBV7-7; d_call: TRBD2; cdr3_aa: CASSTGLAAYEQYF; cdr3_nt: TGTGCCAGCAGCACGGGACTAGCGGCCTACGAGCAGTACTTC
clone_size: few; j_call: TRBJ1-5; v_call: TRBV5-1; d_call: -; cdr3_aa: CASSLEGGNQPQHF; cdr3_nt: TGCGCCAGCAGCCTAGAGGGGGGCAATCAGCCCCAGCATTTT
clone_size: -; j_call: TRBJ2-7; v_call: TRBV2; d_call: TRBD2; cdr3_aa: CASKPDGGLLYEQYF; cdr3_nt: TGTGCCAGCAAGCCGGACGGGGGACTACTCTACGAGCAGTACTTC
clone_size: -; j_call: TRBJ1-1; v_call: TRBV9; d_call: TRBD1; cdr3_aa: CASSQGDDTEAFF; cdr3_nt: TGTGCCAGCAGCCAGGGGGACGACACTGAAGCTTTCTTT
clone_size: -; j_call: TRBJ2-7; v_call: TRBV13; d_call: TRBD1; cdr3_aa: CASSPGQGPYEQYF; cdr3_nt: TGTGCCAGCAGCCCGGGACAGGGACCCTACGAGCAGTACTTC
clone_size: -; j_call: TRBJ2-3; v_call: TRBV7-9; d_call: -; cdr3_aa: CASSLGDDTQYF; cdr3_nt: TGTGCCAGCAGCTTAGGGGACGATACGCAGTATTTT
clone_size: -; j_call: TRBJ1-1; v_call: TRBV28; d_call: -; cdr3_aa: CASSLYLQGIGTEAFF; cdr3_nt: TGTGCCAGCAGTTTGTATCTCCAGGGGATTGGCACTGAAGCTTTCTTT